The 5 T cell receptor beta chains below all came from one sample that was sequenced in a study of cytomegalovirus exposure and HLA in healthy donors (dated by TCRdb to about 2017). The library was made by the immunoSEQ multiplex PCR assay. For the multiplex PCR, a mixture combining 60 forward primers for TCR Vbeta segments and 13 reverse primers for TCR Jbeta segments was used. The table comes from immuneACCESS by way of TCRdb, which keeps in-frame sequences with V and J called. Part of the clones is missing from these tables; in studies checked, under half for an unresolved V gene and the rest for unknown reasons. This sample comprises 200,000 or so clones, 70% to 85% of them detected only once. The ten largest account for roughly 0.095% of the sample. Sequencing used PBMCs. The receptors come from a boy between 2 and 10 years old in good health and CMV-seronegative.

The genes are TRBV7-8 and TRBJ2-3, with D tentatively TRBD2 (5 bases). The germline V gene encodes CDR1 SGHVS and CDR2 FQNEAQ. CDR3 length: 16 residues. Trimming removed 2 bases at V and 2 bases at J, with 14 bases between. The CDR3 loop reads CASSLQSEADTDTQYF. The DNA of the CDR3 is TGTGCCAGCAGCTTACAGTCGGAGGCCGACACAGATACGCAGTATTTT.

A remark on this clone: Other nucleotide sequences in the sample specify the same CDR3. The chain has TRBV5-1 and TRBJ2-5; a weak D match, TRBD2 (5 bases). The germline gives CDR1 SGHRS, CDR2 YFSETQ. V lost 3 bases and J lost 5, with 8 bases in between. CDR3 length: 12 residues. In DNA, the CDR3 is TGCGCCAGCAGCTCGACGGGGGAGACCCAGTACTTC. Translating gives CASSSTGETQYF.

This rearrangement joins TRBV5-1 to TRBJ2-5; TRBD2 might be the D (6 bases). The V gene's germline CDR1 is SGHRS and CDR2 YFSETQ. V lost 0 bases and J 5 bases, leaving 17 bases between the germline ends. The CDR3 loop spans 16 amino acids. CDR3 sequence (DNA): TGCGCCAGCAGCTTGGCCCTCGCCTGGAGCGGGGAGACCCAGTACTTC. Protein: CASSLALAWSGETQYF.

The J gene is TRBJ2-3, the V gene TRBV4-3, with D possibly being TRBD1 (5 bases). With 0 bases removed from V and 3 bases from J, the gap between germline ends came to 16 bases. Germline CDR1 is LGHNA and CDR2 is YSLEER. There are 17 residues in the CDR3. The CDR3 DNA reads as TGCGCCAGCAGCCAAGAACCGCCAGGGTCTCATACAGATACGCAGTATTTT. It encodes CASSQEPPGSHTDTQYF.

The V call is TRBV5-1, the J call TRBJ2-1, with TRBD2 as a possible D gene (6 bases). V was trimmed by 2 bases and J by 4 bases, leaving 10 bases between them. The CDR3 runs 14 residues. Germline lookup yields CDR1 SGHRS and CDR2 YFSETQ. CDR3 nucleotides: TGCGCCAGCAGCTTATCTAGCGCGTACAATGAGCAGTTCTTC. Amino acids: CASSLSSAYNEQFF.